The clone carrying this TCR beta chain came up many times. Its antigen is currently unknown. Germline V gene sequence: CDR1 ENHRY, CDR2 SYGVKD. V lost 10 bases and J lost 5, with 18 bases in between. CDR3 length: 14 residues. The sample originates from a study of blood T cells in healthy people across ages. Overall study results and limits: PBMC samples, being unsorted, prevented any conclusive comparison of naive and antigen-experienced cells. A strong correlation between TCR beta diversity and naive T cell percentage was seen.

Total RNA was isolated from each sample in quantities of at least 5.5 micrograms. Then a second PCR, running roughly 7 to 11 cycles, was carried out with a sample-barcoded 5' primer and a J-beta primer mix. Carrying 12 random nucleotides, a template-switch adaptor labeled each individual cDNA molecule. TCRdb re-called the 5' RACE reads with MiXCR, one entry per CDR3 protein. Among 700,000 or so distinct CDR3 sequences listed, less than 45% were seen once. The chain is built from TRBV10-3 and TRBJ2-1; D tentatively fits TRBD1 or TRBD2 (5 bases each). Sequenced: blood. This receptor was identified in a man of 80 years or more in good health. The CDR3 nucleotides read TGTGCCACCGAGGGGCTTACGGGGAACAATGAGCAGTTCTTC. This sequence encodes CATEGLTGNNEQFF.